These 23 T cell receptor beta chains came from one sample sequenced in a study of T cell responses to AZD1222 COVID-19 vaccine. Sequenced by immunoSEQ multiplex PCR; TCRdb stores in-frame clones only, minus some. The sample lists approximately 170,000 clones; 93% were seen once. The sequencing here drew on peripheral blood, taken on day 0 of AZD1222 vaccination. The receptor set was obtained from an adult in good health.

V is TRBV2 and J is TRBJ1-1; 9 nucleotides match TRBD1. From germline, CDR1 is SNHLY and CDR2 FYNNEI. CDR3 length: 13 amino acids. Trimming cost V 5 bases and J 4 bases; bases outside gene matches: 2. DNA of the CDR3: TGTGCCAGCAGTCGGACAGGGGCCACTGAAGCTTTCTTT. It encodes CASSRTGATEAFF. The whole variable domain, filled in from reference TRBV2 and TRBJ1-1, reads EPEVTQTPSHQVTQMGQEVILRCVPISNHLYFYWYRQILGQKVEFLVSFYNNEISEKSEIFDDQFSVERPDGSNFTLKIRSTKLEDSAMYFCASSRTGATEAFFGQGTRLTVV.

The V gene is TRBV5-1, the J gene TRBJ1-2, with 7 nucleotides matching TRBD1. CDR1 and CDR2 (germline): SGHRS, YFSETQ. The CDR3 covers 14 residues. The junction had 4 bases not matched to a gene; V was cut back by 0 bases and J by 5 bases. CDR3 coding DNA: TGCGCCAGCAGCTTGGTAACAGGGGAGTATGGCTACACCTTC. Protein product: CASSLVTGEYGYTF.

The genes are TRBV27 and TRBJ1-2; possible D gene TRBD1, 6 bases. CDR1 MNHEY and CDR2 SMNVEV come from the germline V gene (reference sequence). V was cut by 2 bases and J by 4 bases, with 17 bases left in between. The CDR3 length is 16 residues. The CDR3 here is CASSLRTVPLGYGYTF. CDR3 in DNA: TGTGCCAGCAGTTTACGGACAGTCCCACTAGGCTATGGCTACACCTTC.

The V gene is TRBV6-5, the J gene TRBJ2-1; no reliable D call. Germline V gene sequence: CDR1 MNHEY, CDR2 SVGAGI. The CDR3 extends over 15 amino acids. Deletions cut 7 bases from V and 4 bases from J, with 17 bases between. In DNA form, the CDR3 reads TGTGCCAGCATACAAAAGTTCCACGATTACAATGAGCAGTTCTTC. Translation gives CASIQKFHDYNEQFF.

This chain uses TRBV18 with TRBJ1-5, with 7 bases lining up with TRBD1. This CDR3 comprises 14 residues. With 5 bases clipped from V and 4 bases from J, the junction kept 5 bases outside the gene matches. Germline V gene data show CDR1 as KGHSH and CDR2 as LQKENI. CDR3 bases: TGTGCCAGCTCAAAGACAGGGAGTAATCAGCCCCAGCATTTT. This gives the protein CASSKTGSNQPQHF.

The chain joins TRBV10-2 to TRBJ1-5, with D tentatively TRBD1 (6 bases). This CDR3 comprises 13 residues. Trimming shortened V by 7 bases and J by 8 bases, and 15 bases separated the two germline ends. Germline V gene data show CDR1 as WSHSY and CDR2 as SAAADI. DNA for the CDR3: TGCGCCAGCACCCCCAGGGGCGGAGAGCCCCAGCATTTT. Translated: CASTPRGGEPQHF.

The chain employs TRBV6-6 and TRBJ1-5; tentative D call: TRBD1 (6 bases). Trimming left V 5 bases short and J 4 bases short, with 12 bases between. CDR1 is MNHNY and CDR2 is SVGAGI in the germline V gene (reference sequence). The CDR3 contains 14 residues. The CDR3 loop is CASSDRTANQPQHF. DNA for the CDR3: TGTGCCAGCAGTGATCGGACAGCAAATCAGCCCCAGCATTTT.

In its sample, this clone was seen once. The V gene is TRBV11-2, the J gene TRBJ2-1; D is perhaps TRBD2 (6 bases). Germline loops: CDR1 SGHAT, CDR2 FQNNGV. The CDR3 is 17 residues long. Trimming took 5 bases from V and 2 from J, leaving 19 bases between them. In DNA, the CDR3 is TGTGCCAGCAGCCCCGATTGGGGGGACCACCCCTACAATGAGCAGTTCTTC. It encodes CASSPDWGDHPYNEQFF.

The chain recombines TRBV12-3 or TRBV12-4 with TRBJ2-5, with a tentative D call TRBD1 (5 bases). CDR3 size: 13 residues. With 6 bases removed from V and 9 bases from J, the gap between germline ends came to 17 bases. CDR3 region: CASSLQREGAQYF. The CDR3 DNA follows: TGTGCCAGCAGCCTCCAGCGCGAAGGGGCCCAGTACTTC.

This sequence joins TRBV5-1 and TRBJ2-1, with D possibly matching TRBD2 (5 bases). This CDR3 is 13 amino acids long. Germline CDR1 SGHRS, CDR2 YFSETQ. With 4 bases removed from V and 8 bases from J, the gap between germline ends came to 13 bases. The DNA for the CDR3 is TGCGCCAGCAGCCCGGCTAGCACCCATGAGCAGTTCTTC. Amino acid sequence: CASSPASTHEQFF.

There are a few counts of this clone. The rearrangement uses TRBV12-5 and TRBJ2-1; possibly TRBD1 for D (5 bases). V dropped 1 base and J dropped 9 bases, with 16 bases sitting between them. The germline V gene has CDR1 LGHNT and CDR2 FRNRAP. The CDR3 loop spans 15 amino acids. The CDR3 spells CASGLGLRVHGEQFF. As DNA, the CDR3 is TGTGCTAGTGGTTTGGGACTCAGGGTTCATGGTGAGCAGTTCTTC. Filled out from reference TRBV12-5 and TRBJ2-1, the complete variable domain reads DARVTQTPRHKVTEMGQEVTMRCQPILGHNTVFWYRQTMMQGLELLAYFRNRAPLDDSGMPKDRFSAEMPDATLATLKIQPSEPRDSAVYFCASGLGLRVHGEQFFGPGTRLTVL.

The CDR3: CASSQTDNQPQHF. The CDR3 region has the DNA TGTGCCAGCAGTCAGACAGACAATCAGCCCCAGCATTTT. The J gene is TRBJ1-5, the V gene TRBV5-5; a weak D match, TRBD1 (5 bases). This CDR3 has 13 residues. Germline assignment: CDR1 SGHKS and CDR2 YYEKEE (reference sequence). V lost 5 bases to trimming and J lost 3 bases, with 9 bases between them.

This clone appeared a single time. The chain has TRBV30 and TRBJ1-3, with D unresolved. Germline lookup yields CDR1 GTSNPN and CDR2 SVGIG (reference sequence). Trimming stripped 2 bases from V and 0 bases from J, with 2 bases between. The CDR3 totals 12 residues. Here the CDR3 reads CAWSFSGNTIYF. In DNA form, the CDR3 reads TGTGCCTGGAGTTTCTCTGGAAACACCATATATTTT.

The gene calls are TRBV6-1 and TRBJ1-3; a possible D gene is TRBD1 (6 bases). The CDR3 sequence is 15 residues long. CDR1 is MNHNS and CDR2 is SASEGT in the germline V gene. With 2 bases removed from V and 0 bases from J, the gap between germline ends came to 8 bases. Here the CDR3 reads CASSETGFSGNTIYF. In nucleotides, the CDR3 is TGTGCCAGCAGTGAAACAGGGTTCTCTGGAAACACCATATATTTT.

The CDR3: CASGEAIWAGELFF. Here the CDR3 DNA reads TGTGCCAGTGGGGAGGCTATCTGGGCCGGGGAGCTGTTTTTT. This chain uses TRBV6-5 with TRBJ2-2; perhaps TRBD2 as D (6 bases). V lost 9 bases and J lost 6, with 17 bases in between. Germline assignment: CDR1 MNHEY and CDR2 SVGAGI. CDR3 length: 14 amino acids.

This sequence joins TRBV7-9 and TRBJ2-7; D is uncertain. The V gene's germline CDR1 is SEHNR and CDR2 FQNEAQ (reference sequence). V lost 5 bases to trimming and J lost 2 bases, with 16 bases between them. The CDR3 covers 15 residues. The CDR3 DNA is TGTGCCAGCAGCCGCCCGGACGGAGCAACCTACGAGCAGTACTTC. Amino acids: CASSRPDGATYEQYF.

The chain links TRBV9 to TRBJ1-2; D is ambiguous. The ends were cut back, 6 bases at V and 4 bases at J, with 19 bases in the middle. Germline-derived CDR1 and CDR2 are SGDLS and YYNGEE. The CDR3 has 15 amino acids. The DNA for the CDR3 is TGTGCCAGCACCCTGGGGATGGGTCCCGGCTATGGCTACACCTTC. This gives the protein CASTLGMGPGYGYTF. Full variable domain (rest looked up from reference TRBV9 and TRBJ1-2): DSGVTQTPKHLITATGQRVTLRCSPRSGDLSVYWYQQSLDQGLQFLIQYYNGEERAKGNILERFSAQQFPDLHSELNLSSLELGDSALYFCASTLGMGPGYGYTFGSGTRLTVV.

The rearrangement uses TRBV20-1 and TRBJ2-1; no firm D call. V lost 4 bases and J lost 4, with 5 bases in between. The CDR3 totals 11 residues. CDR1 is DFQATT, CDR2 SNEGSKA, per germline (reference sequence). The CDR3 nucleotides read TGCAGTGCTAACGAGTACAATGAGCAGTTCTTC. Protein product: CSANEYNEQFF.

The chain carries TRBV19 and TRBJ2-7; D may be TRBD1 (6 bases). Trimming took off 4 bases at V and 2 bases at J, with 12 bases between the two ends. Looked up from germline, CDR1 is LNHDA and CDR2 is SQIVND (reference sequence). CDR3 size: 14 residues. In nucleotides, the CDR3 is TGTGCCAGTAGTAGTGGGGACACGGCCTACGAGCAGTACTTC. Translation: CASSSGDTAYEQYF.

This clone appeared a single time. V is TRBV5-1 and J is TRBJ2-3, with 11 bases lining up with TRBD2. This CDR3 is built from 16 residues. The V gene's germline CDR1 is SGHRS and CDR2 YFSETQ. Trimming at V came to 4 bases and at J to 4 bases, leaving 8 bases not matched to a gene. CDR3 sequence: CASSAIAGGRADTQYF. CDR3 bases: TGCGCCAGCAGCGCAATAGCGGGAGGGCGTGCAGATACGCAGTATTTT.

The chain is built from TRBV5-1 and TRBJ1-3; D unclear. V lost 2 bases and J lost 3, with 12 bases in between. The germline V gene encodes CDR1 SGHRS and CDR2 YFSETQ. This CDR3 is built from 15 residues. CDR3: CASSFEGLGGNTIYF. Here the CDR3 DNA reads TGCGCCAGCAGCTTCGAAGGCCTAGGTGGAAACACCATATATTTT.

V is TRBV19 and J is TRBJ2-7; 9 nucleotides align to TRBD2. This CDR3 comprises 14 residues. From germline, CDR1 is LNHDA and CDR2 SQIVND (reference sequence). V lost 5 bases and J lost 5; bases outside the gene matches: 7. As DNA, the CDR3 is TGTGCCAGTAGTTCCATAGCGGGAGTTGACGAGCAGTACTTC. Translation: CASSSIAGVDEQYF.

This sequence joins TRBV3-1 (or the pseudogene TRBV3-2) and TRBJ1-1; a possible D gene is TRBD1 (5 bases). Trimming took 1 base from V and 4 from J, leaving 13 bases between them. This CDR3 is 15 amino acids long. Germline CDR1 is LGHDT and CDR2 is YNNKEL (reference sequence). In DNA form, the CDR3 reads TGTGCCAGCAGCCAAGTCGCAGGTGGGGGCACTGAAGCTTTCTTT. Its protein is CASSQVAGGGTEAFF.